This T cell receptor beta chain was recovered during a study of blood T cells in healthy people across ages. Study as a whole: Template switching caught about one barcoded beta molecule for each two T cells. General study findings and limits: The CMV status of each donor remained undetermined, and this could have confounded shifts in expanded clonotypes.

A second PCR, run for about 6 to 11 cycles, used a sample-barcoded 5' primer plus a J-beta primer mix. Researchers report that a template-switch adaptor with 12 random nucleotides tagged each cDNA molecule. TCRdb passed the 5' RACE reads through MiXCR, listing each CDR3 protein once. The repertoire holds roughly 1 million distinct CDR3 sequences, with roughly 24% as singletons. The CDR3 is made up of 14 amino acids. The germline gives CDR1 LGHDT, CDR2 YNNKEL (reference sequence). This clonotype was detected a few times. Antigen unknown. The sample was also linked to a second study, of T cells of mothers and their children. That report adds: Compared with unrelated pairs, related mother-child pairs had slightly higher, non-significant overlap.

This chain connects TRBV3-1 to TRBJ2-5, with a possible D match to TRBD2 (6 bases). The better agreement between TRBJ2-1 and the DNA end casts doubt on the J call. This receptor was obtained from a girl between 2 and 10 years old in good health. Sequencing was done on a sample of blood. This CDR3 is CASSQAGEIDEQFF. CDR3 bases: TGTGCCAGCAGCCAAGCGGGAGAGATCGATGAGCAGTTCTTC.